Below are 22 T cell receptor beta chains sequenced from a single sample in a study of T cell clusters in autoimmune cytopenias. About 39,000 genome equivalents of blood DNA were amplified for TRB. TRB was amplified by touch-down multiplex PCR, primer pools A and B combined. Reanalyzing the multiplex PCR reads, TCRdb keeps one entry per CDR3 protein, without DNA. Its table records a few thousand distinct CDR3 sequences. These sequences were also reported in another study, on T cell repertoires in aging, cancer and after chemotherapy.

The sequencing input was peripheral blood. These TCRs come from a human donor in good health.

The chain combines TRBV6-2 or TRBV6-3 with TRBJ1-3. The CDR3 runs 16 residues. In germline, CDR1 is MNHEY, CDR2 SVGEGT. CDR3 loop: CASSYGGLNSGNTIYF.

This clonotype is identified as medium-sized from frequency. The V and J genes are TRBV15 and TRBJ2-5. The germline V gene encodes CDR1 LNHNV and CDR2 YYDKDF (reference sequence). The CDR3 runs 14 residues. The CDR3 loop is CATSSWDLGETQYF.

V and J are TRBV10-3 and TRBJ1-5; the D call from TCRdb, TRBD1, cannot be confirmed without DNA. CDR3 length equals 14 residues. The V gene's germline CDR1 is ENHRY and CDR2 SYGVKD. CDR3 in amino acids: CAISSTGSNQPQHF.

V usage is TRBV7-2 and J usage is TRBJ1-2; TCRdb's D gene call, TRBD1, goes unchecked for lack of DNA. Germline-derived CDR1 and CDR2 are SGHTA and FQGNSA. This CDR3 spans 15 amino acids. The CDR3 sequence is CASSLDRGLDYGYTF.

The chain joins TRBV6-6 to TRBJ1-2. The germline V gene has CDR1 MNHNY and CDR2 SVGAGI (reference sequence). This CDR3 region has 13 residues. CDR3 amino acids: CASSPTQDYGYTF.

In terms of frequency, this clonotype is medium-sized. The rearrangement joins TRBV5-4 to TRBJ2-4; TCRdb picks TRBD1, but there is no DNA to check that call. CDR3 size: 13 residues. Germline V lookup: CDR1 SGHNT, CDR2 YYREEE (reference sequence). CDR3 protein: CATRLNQGNIQYF.

This chain uses TRBV7-9 with TRBJ2-3; without DNA, the TCRdb call of TRBD1 cannot be checked. Germline CDR1 and CDR2: SEHNR and FQNEAQ (reference sequence). The CDR3 is 15 residues long. The CDR3 reads CASSMWGGSTDTQYF.

The rearrangement joins TRBV18 to TRBJ1-6; TCRdb's D gene call, TRBD1, goes unchecked for lack of DNA. Germline V gene sequence: CDR1 KGHSH, CDR2 LQKENI. The CDR3 has 17 amino acids. This chain's CDR3 is CASSPMMDRGLGSPLHF.

J is TRBJ2-7 and V is TRBV24-1; TCRdb's D call, TRBD1, is unchecked because there is no DNA. Germline loops: CDR1 KGHDR, CDR2 SFDVKD. This CDR3 has 15 amino acids. CDR3 protein: CATSATGTGTDEQYF.

The V call is TRBV7-2, the J call TRBJ1-2; the TCRdb call, TRBD1, lacks DNA for checking. The germline gives CDR1 SGHTA, CDR2 FQGNSA. The CDR3 spans 14 residues. The CDR3 loop is CASSPQGSTHGYTF.

The V gene is TRBV19, the J gene TRBJ2-1; TCRdb's D gene call, TRBD1, goes unchecked for lack of DNA. This CDR3 is 16 amino acids long. Germline V gives CDR1 LNHDA, CDR2 SQIVND (reference sequence). The CDR3: CASDLGTGGAYNEQFF.

The V and J genes are TRBV12-3 or TRBV12-4 and TRBJ2-2. This CDR3 is 14 amino acids long. CDR3 sequence: CASSLRSNTGELFF.

This clonotype shows up as medium-sized by frequency. This chain connects TRBV19 to TRBJ2-1; TCRdb's D gene call, TRBD2, goes unchecked for lack of DNA. This CDR3 contains 13 residues. In germline, CDR1 is LNHDA, CDR2 SQIVND (reference sequence). CDR3 sequence reads: CASSRASTNEQFF.

The rearrangement uses TRBV10-3 and TRBJ1-5. This CDR3 is built from 15 residues. Per germline, CDR1 ENHRY and CDR2 SYGVKD. The CDR3 loop is CAISARGNSNQPQHF.

This clonotype counts as medium-sized by frequency. The chain uses TRBV7-9 and TRBJ2-5; the D gene TCRdb calls, TRBD2, cannot be checked with no DNA. This CDR3 spans 14 amino acids. Germline V gene data show CDR1 as SEHNR and CDR2 as FQNEAQ (reference sequence). The CDR3 reads CASSPRTSGETQYF.

CDR3 in amino acids: CASSIKQGAVGNQPQHF. The rearrangement uses TRBV19 and TRBJ1-5; TCRdb calls TRBD1, which cannot be checked without DNA. Germline V gene data show CDR1 as LNHDA and CDR2 as SQIVND (reference sequence). The length of the CDR3 is 17 residues.

This clonotype ranks as medium-sized in terms of frequency. The V and J genes are TRBV19 and TRBJ1-5. The germline CDR1 and CDR2 sequences are LNHDA and SQIVND (reference sequence). The CDR3 extends over 15 amino acids. The CDR3 spells CASSIGQVSNQPQHF.

Considering frequency, this clonotype is medium-sized (0.01 to 0.1%). The V call is TRBV19, the J call TRBJ2-3; the D call from TCRdb, TRBD1, cannot be confirmed without DNA. The germline V gene encodes CDR1 LNHDA and CDR2 SQIVND (reference sequence). This CDR3 is 16 amino acids long. CDR3 protein: CASSIQRGGVADTQYF.

This clonotype is labeled medium-sized based on frequency. The chain uses TRBV6-5 and TRBJ2-5. The CDR3 loop spans 11 amino acids. CDR1 is MNHEY, CDR2 SVGAGI, per germline. CDR3 sequence: CASSYRETQYF.

This clonotype ranks as medium-sized in terms of frequency. This chain links TRBV5-1 with TRBJ2-2; absent DNA, TCRdb's TRBD2 call cannot be checked. The CDR3 is 14 residues long. Germline V gene lookup returns CDR1 SGHRS and CDR2 YFSETQ. CDR3 residues: CASTTSGGAGELFF.

The V and J genes are TRBV10-2 and TRBJ2-3; TCRdb's assignment of TRBD2 cannot be checked, as there is no DNA. This CDR3 region has 17 residues. Germline V gene sequence: CDR1 WSHSY, CDR2 SAAADI. CDR3 sequence reads: CASKGAGGSPSTDTQYF.

This clonotype registers medium-sized by frequency. The V gene is TRBV18, the J gene TRBJ2-5. The CDR3 is 13 amino acids. Germline V gene lookup returns CDR1 KGHSH and CDR2 LQKENI. CDR3 loop: CASSPPLPETQYF.